These 10 T cell receptor beta chains were sequenced from one sample in a study of graft-versus-host responses after intestinal transplantation. Measured with immunoSEQ multiplex PCR; TCRdb has only the in-frame clones, and not every one. There are 21,000 or so clones in the sample; 50% to 65% occur only once, and approximately 1% lies in the top ten. The material sequenced was alloreactive CD4+ T cells from a mixed lymphocyte reaction culture, taken before intestinal transplant. Subset in this sample: CFSE-low proliferating T cells sorted from roughly six-day pre-transplant mixed lymphocyte reaction (GvH or HvG direction). The source is a human patient who received an intestinal transplant.

The chain couples TRBV10-2 to TRBJ2-7; unclear D gene. This CDR3 contains 12 residues. V was trimmed by 3 bases and J by 2 bases, leaving 5 bases between them. The germline V gene encodes CDR1 WSHSY and CDR2 SAAADI. In DNA, the CDR3 is TGCGCCAGCAGTGACCTAGCCTACGAGCAGTACTTC. Protein sequence: CASSDLAYEQYF.

This clone has only a few counts. V gene TRBV4-3 combines with J gene TRBJ2-7, with a weak D call TRBD2 (5 bases). V was cut by 0 bases and J by 3 bases, with 9 bases left in between. The CDR3 contains 14 residues. CDR1 is LGHNA, CDR2 YSLEER, per germline. The CDR3 reads CASSQDTGNYEQYF. The DNA of the CDR3 is TGCGCCAGCAGCCAAGATACGGGGAACTACGAGCAGTACTTC.

The chain has TRBV28 and TRBJ2-3; 9 bases line up with TRBD1. CDR1 and CDR2 (germline): MDHEN, SYDVKM. The CDR3 extends over 15 amino acids. With 4 bases clipped from V and 3 bases from J, the junction kept 5 bases outside the gene matches. CDR3 sequence reads: CASSSYRGRTDTQYF. For the CDR3, the DNA is TGTGCCAGCAGTTCCTACAGGGGGCGGACAGATACGCAGTATTTT.

As DNA, the CDR3 is TGTGCCAGCAGGGTCGGGGACATGAACACTGAAGCTTTCTTT. It is translated as CASRVGDMNTEAFF. The chain employs TRBV2 and TRBJ1-1, with a possible D match to TRBD1 (6 bases). With 6 bases removed from V and 0 bases from J, the gap between germline ends came to 11 bases. Germline values: CDR1 SNHLY, CDR2 FYNNEI. The length of the CDR3 is 14 residues.

Only a few counts were recorded for this clone. V gene TRBV28 combines with J gene TRBJ1-5; 8 bases are a match to TRBD1. The CDR3 totals 15 residues. Germline lookup yields CDR1 MDHEN and CDR2 SYDVKM. V shed 6 bases, J shed 4 bases, and the junction held 8 bases outside the gene matches. The CDR3 here is CASSPGTGWNQPQHF. CDR3 sequence (DNA): TGTGCCAGCAGCCCCGGGACAGGCTGGAATCAGCCCCAGCATTTT.

The chain has TRBV20-1 and TRBJ2-5; no clear D. V was shortened by 5 bases and J by 5 bases, with 9 bases between the two germline ends. This CDR3 has 11 amino acids. Germline loops: CDR1 DFQATT, CDR2 SNEGSKA (reference sequence). CDR3 protein: CSASVLETQYF. CDR3 bases: TGCAGTGCTTCGGTCCTGGAGACCCAGTACTTC.

This chain uses TRBV4-3 with TRBJ1-5; D is unresolved. V lost 1 base, J lost 7 bases, and 8 bases lay in between. Germline lookup yields CDR1 LGHNA and CDR2 YSLEER. The CDR3 runs to 13 residues. CDR3 protein: CASSQVLSQPQHF. The CDR3 DNA follows: TGCGCCAGCAGCCAAGTCCTATCCCAGCCCCAGCATTTT.

The chain is built from TRBV9 and TRBJ2-3; 7 bases align to TRBD2. V was pared by 4 bases and J by 5 bases, with 4 bases of the junction left unmatched. Germline lookup yields CDR1 SGDLS and CDR2 YYNGEE. The CDR3 has 13 residues. The CDR3 nucleotides are TGTGCCAGCAGCCGACTAGCAGGAGATACGCAGTATTTT. This codes for CASSRLAGDTQYF.

The chain is built from TRBV11-3 and TRBJ2-7; D remains unclear. Per germline, CDR1 SGHNT and CDR2 YENEEA. V was cut by 2 bases and J by 10 bases, with 15 bases left in between. There are 13 residues in the CDR3. The CDR3 protein is CASSLTPAGFQYF. The CDR3 nucleotides are TGTGCCAGCAGCTTAACTCCCGCCGGTTTTCAGTACTTC.

This clone was found a few times. This chain links TRBV28 with TRBJ2-1; a weak D match, TRBD1 (6 bases). The CDR3 has 14 residues. V was shortened by 5 bases and J by 7 bases, with 15 bases between the two germline ends. From germline, CDR1 is MDHEN and CDR2 SYDVKM. The CDR3: CASSRDLQGNEQFF. The DNA of the CDR3 is TGTGCCAGCAGTCGAGACCTACAGGGAAATGAGCAGTTCTTC. Combining the CDR3 with reference TRBV28 and TRBJ2-1 gives the whole variable domain DVKVTQSSRYLVKRTGEKVFLECVQDMDHENMFWYRQDPGLGLRLIYFSYDVKMKEKGDIPEGYSVSREKKERFSLILESASTNQTSMYLCASSRDLQGNEQFFGPGTRLTVL.